Following are 14 T cell receptor beta chains from one sample sequenced in a study of T cell repertoires in cytomegalovirus infection. TCRdb called the reads again in MiXCR, with one record for every CDR3 protein. In the table there are about 830,000 distinct CDR3 sequences, around a third of which are singletons. Antigen specificity for these receptors is unknown. Sequenced material: cultured CD8+ T cells from PBMCs, taken from culture after CMV antigen stimulation. The receptors derive from a human donor in good health (CMV status not recorded). Some clones in this sample may be carry-over from other donors' samples.

A few counts support this clonotype. The chain joins TRBV27 to TRBJ2-2; D is possibly TRBD1 or TRBD2 (5 bases each). In germline, CDR1 is MNHEY, CDR2 SMNVEV (reference sequence). V was pared by 5 bases and J by 3 bases, with 16 bases between. CDR3 size: 16 residues. CDR3 sequence (DNA): TGTGCCAGCAGTCCTCGGGGCTCCCCGTACACCGGGGAGCTGTTTTTT. Protein: CASSPRGSPYTGELFF.

Concerning this clonotype itself: The junction departs from germline at one end; a sequencing error may be responsible. The CDR3 reads CASSYSFGAEAF. In nucleotides, the CDR3 is TGTGCCAGCAGTTACTCGTTCGGGGCTGAGGCCTTC. The chain carries TRBV6-5 and TRBJ1-2; TRBD1 is a possible D gene (5 bases). The CDR3 runs to 12 residues. CDR1 is MNHEY, CDR2 SVGAGI, per germline.

Worth noting for this clonotype: Compared with germline, one end of the junction differs, possibly owing to a read error. This chain joins TRBV7-7 and TRBJ2-1; TRBD1 might be the D (6 bases). Germline V CDR1 and CDR2: SSHAT, FNYEAQ (reference sequence). This CDR3 has 13 residues. The CDR3 bases are TGTGCTAGCAGCCAGGGGAACCACAATGAGCAGTTCTTC. Translating gives CASSQGNHNEQFF.

The chain has TRBV7-3 and TRBJ1-2; 8 bases fit TRBD1. The CDR3 has 14 amino acids. After removal of 2 bases from V and 8 bases from J, the junction contained 7 bases not matched to a gene. Per germline, CDR1 SGHTA and CDR2 FQGTGA. The CDR3 DNA reads TGTGCCAGCAGCTTATCGGGGCAGGGGGCCGGCTACACCTTC. Residues: CASSLSGQGAGYTF. Full variable domain (outside the CDR3, taken from reference TRBV7-3 and TRBJ1-2): GAGVSQTPSNKVTEKGKYVELRCDPISGHTALYWYRQSLGQGPEFLIYFQGTGAADDSGLPNDRFFAVRPEGSVSTLKIQRTERGDSAVYLCASSLSGQGAGYTFGSGTRLTVV.

The rearrangement uses TRBV6-1 and TRBJ1-2; no definite D call. The CDR3 is 13 residues long. The V end lost 2 bases, the J end lost 2 bases, and 6 bases lay between the germline ends. Per germline, CDR1 MNHNS and CDR2 SASEGT. CDR3 region: CASSEKPNYGYTF. CDR3 in DNA: TGTGCCAGCAGTGAAAAGCCGAACTATGGCTACACCTTC.

CDR3 bases: TGCAGCGTCGCACCTGGACTGATTTATAACTATGGCTACACCTTC. Protein sequence: CSVAPGLIYNYGYTF. The chain recombines TRBV29-1 with TRBJ1-2; D gene ambiguous. Per the germline V gene, CDR1 is SQVTM and CDR2 is ANQGSEA. With 6 bases removed from V and 1 base from J, the gap between germline ends came to 18 bases. This CDR3 is 15 amino acids long.

This clonotype was found a few times. J is TRBJ1-5 and V is TRBV7-9, with unresolved D. V was clipped by 5 bases and J by 7 bases, with 9 bases between them. Germline lookup yields CDR1 SEHNR and CDR2 FQNEAQ (reference sequence). This CDR3 contains 12 residues. The CDR3 nucleotides read TGTGCCAGCAGCACCGACCGGCAGCCCCAGCATTTT. Translation gives CASSTDRQPQHF.

Of note for this clonotype: At one end, the junction sequence differs from germline, possibly due to a read error. J is TRBJ1-5 and V is TRBV20-1, with D possibly being TRBD1 (5 bases). This CDR3 contains 16 residues. CDR1 and CDR2 (germline): DFQATT, SNEGSKA (reference sequence). For the CDR3, the DNA is TGCTGTGCTAAAACGGGGGGGGGAAGGATTGTTCAGCCCCAGCATTTT. As protein: CCAKTGGGRIVQPQHF.

The chain combines TRBV20-1 with TRBJ2-2, with 7 bases fitting TRBD2. V lost 5 bases, J lost 3 bases, and 6 bases stayed unmatched. The CDR3 consists of 14 residues. Germline V CDR1 and CDR2: DFQATT, SNEGSKA (reference sequence). The DNA of the CDR3 is TGCAGTGCTGCCGCCACTAGCGACACCGGGGAGCTGTTTTTT. Translated: CSAAATSDTGELFF.

On this clonotype itself: One base away lies a much larger clone, so this may be a sequencing read error. The chain carries TRBV7-4 and TRBJ2-1; D is possibly TRBD1 (5 bases). Germline CDR1 SGHVT, CDR2 SQSDAQ. The CDR3 consists of 18 residues. For the CDR3, the DNA is TGTACCAGCAGCCCCAGCCCTAGACAGTCCGAACTTTACAATGAGCAGTTCTTC. Amino acid sequence: CTSSPSPRQSELYNEQFF.

A few counts support this clonotype. The chain links TRBV5-6 to TRBJ1-3; D is undetermined. This CDR3 region has 14 residues. The V end lost 2 bases, the J end lost 1 base, and 7 bases lay between the germline ends. CDR1 SGHDT and CDR2 YYEEEE come from the germline V gene. The CDR3 nucleotides are TGTGCCAGCAGCTTCGGGATATCTGGAAACACCATATATTTT. Amino acid sequence: CASSFGISGNTIYF.

This clonotype occurred many times. The J gene is TRBJ1-1, the V gene TRBV7-2; D is perhaps TRBD1 (6 bases). This CDR3 is built from 16 residues. V lost 1 base, J lost 1 base, and 13 bases lay in between. CDR1 is SGHTA, CDR2 FQGNSA, per germline. The CDR3: CASSLVGPDRNTEAFF. In nucleotides, the CDR3 is TGTGCCAGCAGCTTAGTTGGCCCGGACAGGAACACTGAAGCTTTCTTT.

This clonotype occurred many times. V usage is TRBV19 and J usage is TRBJ1-2, with unresolved D. V lost 9 bases and J lost 5, with 10 bases in between. The CDR3 spans 11 residues. Germline assignment: CDR1 LNHDA and CDR2 SQIVND (reference sequence). CDR3 in DNA: TGTGCCAGCTCAGGCCTGTATGGCTACACCTTC. Its protein product is CASSGLYGYTF. Variable domain in full (rest from reference TRBV19 and TRBJ1-2): DGGITQSPKYLFRKEGQNVTLSCEQNLNHDAMYWYRQDPGQGLRLIYYSQIVNDFQKGDIAEGYSVSREKKESFPLTVTSAQKNPTAFYLCASSGLYGYTFGSGTRLTVV.

This clonotype was counted only a few times. The chain combines TRBV27 with TRBJ1-1, with no clear D. This CDR3 has 13 amino acids. In germline, CDR1 is MNHEY, CDR2 SMNVEV (reference sequence). The V gene lost 2 bases and the J gene lost 3 bases, with 7 bases spanning the gap. The CDR3 bases are TGTGCCAGCAGTTTACGGGCGGACACTGAAGCTTTCTTT. It codes for CASSLRADTEAFF.